This passage covers 4 T cell receptor beta chains from one sample sequenced in a study of Graves' ophthalmopathy and Graves' hyperthyroidism (dated by TCRdb to 2016 to 2018). Reads for this sample came from an Illumina HiSeq 2000. TCR beta CDR3 regions were amplified from RNA transcripts for repertoire sequencing. HTBI primers and the Qiagen OneStep RT-PCR kit were used in a first-round RT-PCR, which was followed by a second-round multiplex PCR, size selection and purification. In-frame beta chains were kept once TCRdb had trimmed the public reads at Q25 with fastp and called clones with MiXCR. Rows with a matching CDR3 protein are joined into one entry that keeps the most common DNA and genes. For this sample the table gives more than 1,000,000 distinct CDR3 sequences, of which about 38% were detected only once. The ten largest clonotypes hold 11% of the sample. The source material was peripheral blood or thyroid tissue (not recorded which). Receptor source: an adult man with Graves' hyperthyroidism.

As regards this clonotype: The CDR3 ends on some other residue instead of the conserved phenylalanine or tryptophan, so this is likely a read error. Because the CDR3's place on the DNA is in doubt, the DNA is left out and the CDR3 is given as listed by TCRdb. The rearrangement uses TRBV11-2 and TRBJ1-6; the tabulated D call, TRBD1, remains unverified against the DNA. CDR1 and CDR2 from the germline V gene are SGHAT and FQNNGV. Both ends counted, the CDR3 spans 17 residues. This CDR3 reads CASSESGWGRSNSPLQS.

This clonotype was seen a handful of times. The V gene is TRBV3-1, the J gene TRBJ2-7, with a tentative D call TRBD1 (6 bases). Germline assignment: CDR1 LGHDT and CDR2 YNNKEL (reference sequence). Trimming left V 4 bases short and J 5 bases short, with 12 bases between. This CDR3 is 13 amino acids long. This CDR3 reads CASSLQGRHEQYF. CDR3 bases: TGTGCCAGCAGCCTACAGGGCCGTCACGAGCAGTACTTC.

This clonotype was detected only a few times. The V call is TRBV7-2, the J call TRBJ1-2, with TRBD1 as a possible D gene (6 bases). Germline lookup yields CDR1 SGHTA and CDR2 FQGNSA. The CDR3 is made up of 16 amino acids. V lost 0 bases, J lost 5 bases, and 16 bases lay in between. CDR3 sequence (DNA): TGTGCCAGCAGCTTAGCGGGGGGGGGCAGCATTTATGGCTACACCTTC. Translation gives CASSLAGGGSIYGYTF. Looking up the rest from reference TRBV7-2 and TRBJ1-2 gives the full variable domain: GAGVSQSPSNKVTEKGKDVELRCDPISGHTALYWYRQSLGQGLEFLIYFQGNSAPDKSGLPSDRFSAERTGGSVSTLTIQRTQQEDSAVYLCASSLAGGGSIYGYTFGSGTRLTVV.

The chain recombines TRBV10-2 with TRBJ2-7; D is uncertain. This CDR3 is 15 amino acids long. Germline V gene data show CDR1 as WSHSY and CDR2 as SAAADI. V lost 4 bases and J lost 0, with 13 bases in between. The CDR3 region is CASSATPGDSYEQYF. The CDR3 DNA reads as TGCGCCAGCAGTGCCACCCCGGGTGACTCCTACGAGCAGTACTTC.